This paragraph reports one T cell receptor (beta chain). TCRdb's table, derived via immunoSEQ multiplex PCR, lists solely in-frame clones and lacks some. The sample includes roughly 64,000 clones, 80% to 90% of them seen just once. Germline-derived CDR1 and CDR2 are MGHRA and YSYEKL. V gave up 0 bases and J gave up 6 bases, with 9 bases separating them. The CDR3 runs 15 residues. This record belongs to a study of blood T cell repertoires in COVID-19. As for the study in general: Acute and convalescent COVID-19 specimens originated in the United States, Italy and Spain.

The clonotype comes from a middle-aged man with acute or convalescent COVID-19. The chain combines TRBV4-1 with TRBJ1-6; D gene uncertain. Sequencing was carried out using peripheral blood. CDR3 residues: CASSQDPLGNSPLHF. The CDR3 DNA reads TGCGCCAGCAGCCAAGACCCACTCGGTAATTCACCCCTCCACTTT.